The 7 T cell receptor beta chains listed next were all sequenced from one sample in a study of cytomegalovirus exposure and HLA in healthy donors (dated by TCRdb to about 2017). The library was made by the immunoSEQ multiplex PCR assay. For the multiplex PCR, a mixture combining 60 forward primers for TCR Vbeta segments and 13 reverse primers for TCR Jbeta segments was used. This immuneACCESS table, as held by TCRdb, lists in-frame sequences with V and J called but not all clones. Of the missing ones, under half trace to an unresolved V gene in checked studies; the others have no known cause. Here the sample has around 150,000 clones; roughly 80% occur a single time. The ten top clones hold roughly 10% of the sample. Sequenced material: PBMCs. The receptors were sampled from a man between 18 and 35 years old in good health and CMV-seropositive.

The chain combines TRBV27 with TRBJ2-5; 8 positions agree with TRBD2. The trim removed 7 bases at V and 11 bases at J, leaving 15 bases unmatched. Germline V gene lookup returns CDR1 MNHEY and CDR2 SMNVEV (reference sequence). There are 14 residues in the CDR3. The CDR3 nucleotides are TGTGCCAGCAAGGTATTAAGCGGGAGCGGGGAGCAGTACTTC. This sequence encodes CASKVLSGSGEQYF.

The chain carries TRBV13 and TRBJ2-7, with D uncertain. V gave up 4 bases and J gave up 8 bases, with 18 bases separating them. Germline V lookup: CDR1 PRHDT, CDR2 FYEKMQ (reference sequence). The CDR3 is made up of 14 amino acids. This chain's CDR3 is CASSSTIPGNQQYF. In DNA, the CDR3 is TGTGCCAGCAGCTCCACAATCCCTGGTAACCAGCAGTACTTC.

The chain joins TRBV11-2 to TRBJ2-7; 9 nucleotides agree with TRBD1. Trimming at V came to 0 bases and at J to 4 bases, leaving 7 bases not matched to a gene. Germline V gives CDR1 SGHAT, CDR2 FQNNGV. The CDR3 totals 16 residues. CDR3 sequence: CASSLDLGQGRYEQYF. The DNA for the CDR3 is TGTGCCAGCAGCTTAGATCTGGGACAGGGTAGGTACGAGCAGTACTTC. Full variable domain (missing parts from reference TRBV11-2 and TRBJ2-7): EAGVAQSPRYKIIEKRQSVAFWCNPISGHATLYWYQQILGQGPKLLIQFQNNGVVDDSQLPKDRFSAERLKGVDSTLKIQPAKLEDSAVYLCASSLDLGQGRYEQYFGPGTRLTVT.

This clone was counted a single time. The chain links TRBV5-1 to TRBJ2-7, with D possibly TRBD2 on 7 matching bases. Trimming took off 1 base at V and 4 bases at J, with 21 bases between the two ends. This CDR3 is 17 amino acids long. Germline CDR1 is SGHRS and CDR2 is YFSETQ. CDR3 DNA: TGCGCCAGCAGCTTGAAACCGTGGGGGGGCTCCCATTACGAGCAGTACTTC. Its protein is CASSLKPWGGSHYEQYF.

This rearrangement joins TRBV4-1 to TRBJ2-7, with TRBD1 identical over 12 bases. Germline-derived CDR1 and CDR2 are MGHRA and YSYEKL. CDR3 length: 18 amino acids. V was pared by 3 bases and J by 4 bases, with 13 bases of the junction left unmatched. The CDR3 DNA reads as TGCGCCAGCAGCCATTTCTTAGGGACAGGGGGCCCCCCTTACGAGCAGTACTTC. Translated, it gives CASSHFLGTGGPPYEQYF.

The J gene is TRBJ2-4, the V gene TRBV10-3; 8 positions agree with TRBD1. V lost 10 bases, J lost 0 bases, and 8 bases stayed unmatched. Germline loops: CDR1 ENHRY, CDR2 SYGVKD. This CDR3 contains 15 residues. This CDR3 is CASAPGQVAKNIQYF. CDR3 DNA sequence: TGTGCCAGCGCTCCGGGACAGGTAGCCAAAAACATTCAGTACTTC.

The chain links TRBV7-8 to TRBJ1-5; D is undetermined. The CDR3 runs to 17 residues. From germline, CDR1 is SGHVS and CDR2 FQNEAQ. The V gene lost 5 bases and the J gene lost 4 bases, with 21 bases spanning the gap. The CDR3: CASSVKGREVKNQPQHF. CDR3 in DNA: TGTGCCAGCAGCGTAAAAGGTCGGGAGGTAAAGAATCAGCCCCAGCATTTT.